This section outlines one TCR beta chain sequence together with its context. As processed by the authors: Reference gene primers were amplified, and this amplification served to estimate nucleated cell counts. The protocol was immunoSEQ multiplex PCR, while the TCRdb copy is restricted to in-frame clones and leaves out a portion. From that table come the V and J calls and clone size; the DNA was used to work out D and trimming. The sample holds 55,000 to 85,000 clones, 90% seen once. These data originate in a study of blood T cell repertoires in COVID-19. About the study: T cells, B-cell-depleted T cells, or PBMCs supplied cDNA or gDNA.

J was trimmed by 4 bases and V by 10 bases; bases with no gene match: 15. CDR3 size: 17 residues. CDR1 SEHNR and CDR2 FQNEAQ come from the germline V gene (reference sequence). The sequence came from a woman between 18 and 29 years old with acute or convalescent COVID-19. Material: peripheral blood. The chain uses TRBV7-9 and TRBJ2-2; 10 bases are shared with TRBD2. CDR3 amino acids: CATMPSPSGRGTGELFF. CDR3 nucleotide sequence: TGTGCCACCATGCCCTCCCCTAGCGGGAGAGGCACCGGGGAGCTGTTTTTT. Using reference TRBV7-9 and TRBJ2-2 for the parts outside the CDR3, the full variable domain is DTGVSQNPRHKITKRGQNVTFRCDPISEHNRLYWYRQTLGQGPEFLTYFQNEAQLEKSRLLSDRFSAERPKGSFSTLEIQRTEQGDSAMYLCATMPSPSGRGTGELFFGEGSRLTVL.